This T cell receptor beta chain was profiled in a study of T-cell reconstitution after alpha-beta-depleted transplantation in children. For TCRbeta, the library was prepared with unique molecular identifiers. TCRdb fed the PCR reads into MiXCR, producing one record per CDR3 protein. The sample yields 380,000 or so distinct CDR3 sequences, about an eighth seen once. This clonotype has a handful of counts. The source was PBMCs, collected from the stem cell graft. The sequence derives from a human donor who donated a stem cell graft to a child with Fanconi anemia.

CDR3 nucleotides: TGTGCCAGCAGCGTTAGCGGGGGGGCGGTTGGGTACAATGAGCAGTTCTTC. Protein product: CASSVSGGAVGYNEQFF. This chain joins TRBV9 and TRBJ2-1; 11 nucleotides agree with TRBD2. The CDR3 is 17 residues long. V lost 2 bases and J lost 4; bases outside the gene matches: 8. The germline V gene has CDR1 SGDLS and CDR2 YYNGEE.